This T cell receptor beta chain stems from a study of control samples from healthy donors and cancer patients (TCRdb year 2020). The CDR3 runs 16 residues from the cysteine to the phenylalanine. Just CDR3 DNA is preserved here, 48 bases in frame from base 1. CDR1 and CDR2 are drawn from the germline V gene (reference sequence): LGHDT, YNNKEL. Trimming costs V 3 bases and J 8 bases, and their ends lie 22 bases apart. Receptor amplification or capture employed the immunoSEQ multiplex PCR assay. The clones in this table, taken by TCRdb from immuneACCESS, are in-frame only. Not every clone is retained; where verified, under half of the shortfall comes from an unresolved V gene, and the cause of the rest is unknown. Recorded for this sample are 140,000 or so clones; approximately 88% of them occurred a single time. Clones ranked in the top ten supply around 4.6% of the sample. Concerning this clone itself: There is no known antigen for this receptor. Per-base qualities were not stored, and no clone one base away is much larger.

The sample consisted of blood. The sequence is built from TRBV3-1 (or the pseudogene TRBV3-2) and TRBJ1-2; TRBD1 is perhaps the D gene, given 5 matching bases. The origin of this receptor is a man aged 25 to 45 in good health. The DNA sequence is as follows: TGTGCCAGCAGCCAGGTTGCCCTTGGAGGGGCGATGGGCTACACCTTC. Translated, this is CASSQVALGGAMGYTF.